This T cell receptor (beta chain) appears in the sequencing data of a study of T cell responses to AZD1222 COVID-19 vaccine. Produced via immunoSEQ multiplex PCR; TCRdb's table is partial and in-frame only. The sample holds about 270,000 clones, approximately 94% seen once. Germline V gene sequence: CDR1 SGHTA, CDR2 FQGNSA. V dropped 3 bases and J dropped 4; count of bases not matched to a gene: 5. This CDR3 comprises 14 residues. Whole-study findings and limits: Donors were chiefly white British, with a greater number of females, and clonal diversity was perhaps underestimated.

In the case of this clone: Its antigen remains unknown.

This specimen consisted of peripheral blood, obtained 28 days after the second AZD1222 dose. This clonotype was sampled from an adult who received the AZD1222 COVID-19 vaccine. V usage is TRBV7-2 and J usage is TRBJ2-7, with 8 bases lining up with TRBD1. The CDR3 loop is CASSFPGQGYEQYF. CDR3 nucleotide sequence: TGTGCCAGCAGCTTTCCAGGACAGGGTTACGAGCAGTACTTC.